This entry features one TCR beta chain sequence. This specimen includes other DNA sequences encoding the same CDR3. Source study methods: Estimation of nucleated cell counts was performed using reference gene primer amplification. TCRdb's copy holds only in-frame clones and misses some; the assay was immunoSEQ multiplex PCR. Clonal size and the V and J genes are those of that table, whereas D and trimming came from the DNA. The data show approximately 67,000 clones, about 89% seen once. These data are taken from a study of blood T cell repertoires in COVID-19. Overall study: Both acute and convalescent COVID-19 samples were obtained from the United States, Italy and Spain. Sample material is recorded as cDNA or gDNA derived from T cells, B-cell-depleted T cells, or PBMCs.

The CDR3 is 14 amino acids. After removal of 1 base from V and 4 bases from J, the junction contained 3 bases not matched to a gene. In germline, CDR1 is LGHNA, CDR2 YNFKEQ. The clonotype was recovered from a man aged 45-60 years with active COVID-19. The sample taken for sequencing was peripheral blood. The rearrangement joins TRBV4-2 to TRBJ1-2; 7 nucleotides match TRBD1. The CDR3 region is CASSQGQGGYGYTF. CDR3 DNA: TGTGCCAGCAGCCAAGGTCAGGGGGGCTATGGCTACACCTTC.